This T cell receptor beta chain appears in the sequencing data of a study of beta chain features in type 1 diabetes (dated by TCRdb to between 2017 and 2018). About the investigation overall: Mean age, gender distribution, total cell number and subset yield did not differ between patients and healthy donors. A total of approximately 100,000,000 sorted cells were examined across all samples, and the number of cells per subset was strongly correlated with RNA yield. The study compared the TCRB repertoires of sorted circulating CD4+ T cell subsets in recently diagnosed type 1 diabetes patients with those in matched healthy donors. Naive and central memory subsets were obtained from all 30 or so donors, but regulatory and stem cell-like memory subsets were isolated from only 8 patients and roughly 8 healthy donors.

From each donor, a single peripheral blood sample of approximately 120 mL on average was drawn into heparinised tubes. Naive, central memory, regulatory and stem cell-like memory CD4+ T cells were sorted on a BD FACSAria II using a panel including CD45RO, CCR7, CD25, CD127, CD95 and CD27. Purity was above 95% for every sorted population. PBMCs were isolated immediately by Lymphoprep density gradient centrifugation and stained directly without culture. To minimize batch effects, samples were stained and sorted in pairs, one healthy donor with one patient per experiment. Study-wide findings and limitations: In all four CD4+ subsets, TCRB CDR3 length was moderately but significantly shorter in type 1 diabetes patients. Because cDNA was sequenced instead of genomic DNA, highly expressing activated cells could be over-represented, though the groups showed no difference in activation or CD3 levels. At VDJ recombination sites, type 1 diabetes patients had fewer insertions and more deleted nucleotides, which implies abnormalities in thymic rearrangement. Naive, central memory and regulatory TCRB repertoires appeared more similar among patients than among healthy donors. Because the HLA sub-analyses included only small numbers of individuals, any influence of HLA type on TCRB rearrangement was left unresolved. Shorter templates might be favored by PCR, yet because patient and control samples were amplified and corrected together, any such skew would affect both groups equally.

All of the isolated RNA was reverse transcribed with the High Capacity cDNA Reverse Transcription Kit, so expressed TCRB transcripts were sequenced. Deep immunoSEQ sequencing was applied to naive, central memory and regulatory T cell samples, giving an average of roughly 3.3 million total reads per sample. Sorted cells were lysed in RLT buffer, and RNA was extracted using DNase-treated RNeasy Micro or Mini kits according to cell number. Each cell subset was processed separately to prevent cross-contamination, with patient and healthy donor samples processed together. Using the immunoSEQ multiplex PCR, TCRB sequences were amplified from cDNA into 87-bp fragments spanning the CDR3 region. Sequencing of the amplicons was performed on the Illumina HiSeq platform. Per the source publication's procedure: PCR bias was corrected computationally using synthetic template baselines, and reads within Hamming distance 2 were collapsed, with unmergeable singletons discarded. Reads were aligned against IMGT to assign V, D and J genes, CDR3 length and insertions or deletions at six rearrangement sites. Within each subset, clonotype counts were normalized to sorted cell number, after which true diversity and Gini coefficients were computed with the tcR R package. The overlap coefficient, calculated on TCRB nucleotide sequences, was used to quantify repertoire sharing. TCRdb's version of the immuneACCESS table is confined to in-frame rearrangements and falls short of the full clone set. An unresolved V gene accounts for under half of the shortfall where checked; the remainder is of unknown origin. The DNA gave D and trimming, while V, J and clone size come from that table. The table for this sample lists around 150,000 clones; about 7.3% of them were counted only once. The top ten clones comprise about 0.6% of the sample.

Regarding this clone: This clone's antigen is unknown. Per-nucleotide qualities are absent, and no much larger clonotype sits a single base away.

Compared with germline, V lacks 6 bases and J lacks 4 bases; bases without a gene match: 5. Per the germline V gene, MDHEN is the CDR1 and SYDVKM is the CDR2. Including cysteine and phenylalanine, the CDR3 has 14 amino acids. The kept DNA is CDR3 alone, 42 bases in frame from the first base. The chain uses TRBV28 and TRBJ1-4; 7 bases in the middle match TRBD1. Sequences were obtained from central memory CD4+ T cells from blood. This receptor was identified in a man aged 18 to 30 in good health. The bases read TGTGCCAGCAGAGAGACAGGGCTTAATGAAAAACTGTTTTTT. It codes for CASRETGLNEKLFF. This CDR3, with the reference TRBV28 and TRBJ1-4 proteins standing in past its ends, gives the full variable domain DVKVTQSSRYLVKRTGEKVFLECVQDMDHENMFWYRQDPGLGLRLIYFSYDVKMKEKGDIPEGYSVSREKKERFSLILESASTNQTSMYLCASRETGLNEKLFFGSGTQLSVL.